The 19 T cell receptor beta chains presented below share a single source sample, sequenced in a study of metastatic and nonmetastatic thyroid tumors. TCRdb reanalyzed the PCR reads with MiXCR. Of approximately 12,000 clones listed, approximately 23% were seen once; the top ten hold around 13%. Thyroid surgery was preceded by no treatment in any patient. The sample was adjacent normal tissue. These TCRs come from a female donor with papillary thyroid cancer or a benign thyroid nodule (not recorded which). Some clones in this sample may be carry-over from other donors' samples.

The chain uses TRBV6-1 and TRBJ1-2; D uncertain. Germline CDR1 reads MNHNS; CDR2 reads SASEGT. Trimming stripped 6 bases from V and 1 base from J, with 12 bases between. The CDR3 sequence is 14 residues long. CDR3 bases: TGTGCCAGCAGGGTTCGTCCGGATAACTATGGCTACACCTTC. Residues: CASRVRPDNYGYTF.

The sample holds many counts of this clone. The gene calls are TRBV6-1 and TRBJ2-7; no firm D call. Deletions cut 6 bases from V and 3 bases from J, with 12 bases between. The germline V gene has CDR1 MNHNS and CDR2 SASEGT. This CDR3 has 13 amino acids. CDR3 loop: CASSQLLGYEQYF. CDR3 DNA sequence: TGTGCCAGCAGCCAACTCCTAGGCTACGAGCAGTACTTC.

In its sample, this clone ranks as medium-sized. J is TRBJ1-1 and V is TRBV12-3 or TRBV12-4; the D is unclear. The CDR3 covers 14 residues. The V and J ends lost 2 bases and 1 base respectively, with 8 bases between them. CDR3 nucleotides: TGTGCCAGCAGTTTAAGGGTGGGGAACACTGAAGCTTTCTTT. It encodes CASSLRVGNTEAFF.

The chain couples TRBV7-8 to TRBJ2-7; TRBD1 or TRBD2 may be the D gene (5 bases each). With 5 bases removed from V and 5 bases from J, the gap between germline ends came to 10 bases. The CDR3 extends over 12 amino acids. CDR1 is SGHVS, CDR2 FQNEAQ, per germline. The CDR3 sequence: CASSPMGDEQYF. CDR3 DNA sequence: TGTGCCAGCAGCCCTATGGGGGACGAGCAGTACTTC.

This clone was seen only a few times. This rearrangement joins TRBV24-1 to TRBJ1-6; D gene unclear. Germline values: CDR1 KGHDR, CDR2 SFDVKD. The CDR3 runs 14 residues. V was cut by 3 bases and J by 10 bases, with 12 bases left in between. The CDR3: CATSDNSKASPLHF. The DNA of the CDR3 is TGTGCCACCAGTGATAACTCCAAGGCCTCACCCCTCCACTTT.

This clone was detected only a few times. This chain uses TRBV20-1 with TRBJ1-5, with 7 bases matching TRBD1. The length of the CDR3 is 16 residues. Trimming removed 3 bases from V and 1 base from J; junction bases left unmatched: 9. Per the germline V gene, CDR1 is DFQATT and CDR2 is SNEGSKA (reference sequence). The DNA of the CDR3 is TGCAGTGCTAGTCACCCGGGACAGTTAAGCAATCAGCCCCAGCATTTT. This codes for CSASHPGQLSNQPQHF.

The chain recombines TRBV6-1 with TRBJ2-7; 7 bases agree with TRBD2. From germline, CDR1 is MNHNS and CDR2 SASEGT. This CDR3 has 15 amino acids. V was clipped by 6 bases and J by 0 bases; unmatched bases: 8. The CDR3 nucleotides are TGTGCCAGCAGCCACACGGGAGGCCTCTCCTACGAGCAGTACTTC. Translated: CASSHTGGLSYEQYF.

By proportion, this clone is medium-sized. V gene TRBV7-2 combines with J gene TRBJ1-2, with 11 bases fitting TRBD1. The CDR3 sequence is 14 residues long. V shed 3 bases and J 7 bases; nucleotides not matched to a gene: 4. The germline V gene encodes CDR1 SGHTA and CDR2 FQGNSA. CDR3 amino acids: CASSLGQGVGGYTF. In DNA form, the CDR3 reads TGTGCCAGCAGCTTGGGACAGGGGGTTGGTGGCTACACCTTC.

V and J are TRBV20-1 and TRBJ2-3; TRBD1 matches at 7 bases. Trimming cost V 5 bases and J 4 bases; bases outside gene matches: 3. Germline CDR1 reads DFQATT; CDR2 reads SNEGSKA (reference sequence). The CDR3 loop spans 12 amino acids. In DNA form, the CDR3 reads TGCAGTGCTGAAGACAGGGCAGATACGCAGTATTTT. This translates into CSAEDRADTQYF.

This clone was recorded many times. This rearrangement joins TRBV5-6 to TRBJ2-1; D is ambiguous. V was trimmed by 0 bases and J by 7 bases, leaving 17 bases between them. The CDR3 has 16 residues. Germline-derived CDR1 and CDR2 are SGHDT and YYEEEE. CDR3 in amino acids: CASSLGKGMVGNEQFF. The CDR3 nucleotides read TGTGCCAGCAGCTTGGGCAAGGGAATGGTTGGGAATGAGCAGTTCTTC. The variable domain in full, with the rest retrieved from reference TRBV5-6 and TRBJ2-1, is DAGVTQSPTHLIKTRGQQVTLRCSPKSGHDTVSWYQQALGQGPQFIFQYYEEEERQRGNFPDRFSGHQFPNYSSELNVNALLLGDSALYLCASSLGKGMVGNEQFFGPGTRLTVL.

The CDR3 coding sequence is TGCAGTGCTAGGTGGGGACAGTATGGCTACACCTTC. This encodes CSARWGQYGYTF. The rearrangement joins TRBV20-1 to TRBJ1-2; 7 positions match TRBD1. CDR3 length: 12 residues. Germline trimming cut 3 bases from V and 5 bases from J; bases unmatched to any gene: 3. Germline lookup yields CDR1 DFQATT and CDR2 SNEGSKA (reference sequence).

The J gene is TRBJ2-2, the V gene TRBV5-1, with TRBD2 matching over 9 bases. Losses at the gene ends were 3 bases for V and 10 bases for J; bases not matched to a gene: 16. The V gene's germline CDR1 is SGHRS and CDR2 YFSETQ. CDR3 length: 17 amino acids. Here the CDR3 reads CASSSTGPSGASPELFF. In nucleotides, the CDR3 is TGCGCCAGCAGCTCGACAGGACCTAGCGGGGCTAGTCCGGAGCTGTTTTTT. The complete variable domain, with remaining parts taken from reference TRBV5-1 and TRBJ2-2, reads KAGVTQTPRYLIKTRGQQVTLSCSPISGHRSVSWYQQTPGQGLQFLFEYFSETQRNKGNFPGRFSGRQFSNSRSEMNVSTLELGDSALYLCASSSTGPSGASPELFFGEGSRLTVL.

The chain carries TRBV19 and TRBJ1-3; 11 bases fit TRBD1. After removal of 5 bases from V and 4 bases from J, the junction contained 13 bases not matched to a gene. The CDR3 spans 18 residues. Germline values: CDR1 LNHDA, CDR2 SQIVND (reference sequence). The DNA for the CDR3 is TGTGCCAGTAGTGTGTGGACAGGGGGCGTGGATTACGGAAACACCATATATTTT. This encodes CASSVWTGGVDYGNTIYF. Combining the CDR3 with reference TRBV19 and TRBJ1-3 gives the whole variable domain DGGITQSPKYLFRKEGQNVTLSCEQNLNHDAMYWYRQDPGQGLRLIYYSQIVNDFQKGDIAEGYSVSREKKESFPLTVTSAQKNPTAFYLCASSVWTGGVDYGNTIYFGEGSWLTVV.

The gene calls are TRBV7-2 and TRBJ1-6; D ambiguous. V was trimmed by 2 bases and J by 5 bases, leaving 7 bases between them. Germline V gene data show CDR1 as SGHTA and CDR2 as FQGNSA. This CDR3 is built from 14 residues. The CDR3 protein is CASSLRRNNSPLHF. CDR3 in DNA: TGTGCCAGCAGCTTAAGGCGGAATAATTCACCCCTCCACTTT. Based on the CDR3 plus reference TRBV7-2 and TRBJ1-6, the full variable domain is GAGVSQSPSNKVTEKGKDVELRCDPISGHTALYWYRQSLGQGLEFLIYFQGNSAPDKSGLPSDRFSAERTGGSVSTLTIQRTQQEDSAVYLCASSLRRNNSPLHFGNGTRLTVT.

This clone has a count of ten or more. The same CDR3 also results from other DNA sequences found in this sample. The rearrangement uses TRBV9 and TRBJ2-1, with D uncertain. CDR1 and CDR2 (germline): SGDLS, YYNGEE. Trimming stripped 0 bases from V and 10 bases from J, with 11 bases between. The CDR3 runs to 13 residues. Here the CDR3 reads CASSVAPRIEQFF. As DNA, the CDR3 is TGTGCCAGCAGCGTAGCCCCCAGAATAGAGCAGTTCTTC. The full variable domain, in which reference TRBV9 and TRBJ2-1 provide the parts outside the CDR3, is DSGVTQTPKHLITATGQRVTLRCSPRSGDLSVYWYQQSLDQGLQFLIQYYNGEERAKGNILERFSAQQFPDLHSELNLSSLELGDSALYFCASSVAPRIEQFFGPGTRLTVL.

Ten or more counts support this clone. The V and J genes are TRBV5-5 and TRBJ2-3; 10 bases agree with TRBD2. Trimming at V came to 4 bases and at J to 4 bases, leaving 6 bases not matched to a gene. Germline CDR1 reads SGHKS; CDR2 reads YYEKEE (reference sequence). The CDR3 length is 15 residues. The chain's CDR3 is CASSLSGRDADTQYF. The CDR3 DNA is TGTGCCAGCAGCCTAAGCGGGAGGGACGCAGATACGCAGTATTTT.

This clone came up a few times. The CDR3 spells CASSPGLGNQPQHF. The CDR3 DNA follows: TGTGCCAGCAGTCCCGGGCTGGGCAATCAGCCCCAGCATTTT. The J gene is TRBJ1-5, the V gene TRBV6-1; D ambiguous. The CDR3 has 14 amino acids. CDR1 and CDR2 (germline): MNHNS, SASEGT. Trimming removed 5 bases from V and 2 bases from J, with 10 bases in between.

CDR3 loop: CAIIVGVELFF. The CDR3 nucleotides are TGTGCCATCATTGTGGGCGTGGAGCTGTTTTTT. This chain links TRBV10-3 with TRBJ2-2, with D unresolved. The V gene lost 7 bases and the J gene lost 10 bases, with 10 bases spanning the gap. Germline V gene data show CDR1 as ENHRY and CDR2 as SYGVKD. The CDR3 runs 11 residues.

This clone was recorded many times. The V call is TRBV5-1, the J call TRBJ1-1; perhaps TRBD1 as D (6 bases). The germline gives CDR1 SGHRS, CDR2 YFSETQ. The germline V and J ends were trimmed by 6 bases and 10 bases, with 19 bases remaining between them. This CDR3 contains 13 residues. CDR3 loop: CASTKDPIGGAFF. In DNA form, the CDR3 reads TGCGCCAGCACCAAAGATCCGATAGGGGGAGCTTTCTTT.